This T cell receptor (beta chain) originates from a study of T cell repertoires in aging, cancer and after chemotherapy. Study background: Donors were grouped into six age bands spanning 30 or younger through 70 or older.

TRB rearrangements spanning V, D and J were amplified using mixed TRB-A/B primers. TCRdb passed the multiplex PCR reads through MiXCR, listing each CDR3 protein once. The sample records under 2,500 distinct CDR3 sequences, about 45% being singletons. The template was genomic DNA from peripheral blood, not RNA. The CDR3 spans 13 residues. The V end was cut by 6 bases, the J end by 6 bases, with 14 bases between. CDR1 is MNHNS, CDR2 SASEGT, per germline. Sequenced: blood. This chain connects TRBV6-1 to TRBJ1-1; the D is unclear. The source of this sequence is a human donor with a solid tumor. The CDR3 loop reads CASSNPDGPEAFF. The CDR3 nucleotides are TGTGCCAGCAGCAATCCCGACGGGCCTGAAGCTTTCTTT.